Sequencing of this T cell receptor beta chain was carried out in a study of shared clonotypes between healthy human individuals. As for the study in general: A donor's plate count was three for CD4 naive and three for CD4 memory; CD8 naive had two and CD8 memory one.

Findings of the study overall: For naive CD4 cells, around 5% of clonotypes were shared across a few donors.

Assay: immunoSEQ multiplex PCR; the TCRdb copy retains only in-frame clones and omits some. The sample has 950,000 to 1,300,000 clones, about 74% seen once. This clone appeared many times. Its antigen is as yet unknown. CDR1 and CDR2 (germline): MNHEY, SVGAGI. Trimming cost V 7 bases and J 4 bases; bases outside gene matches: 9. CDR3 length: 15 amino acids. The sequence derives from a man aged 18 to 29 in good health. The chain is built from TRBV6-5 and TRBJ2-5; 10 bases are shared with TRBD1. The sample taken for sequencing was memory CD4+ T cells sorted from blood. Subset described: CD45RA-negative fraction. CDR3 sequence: CASNPTGGAGETQYF. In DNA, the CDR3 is TGTGCCAGCAACCCGACAGGGGGCGCGGGAGAGACCCAGTACTTC.